The sequence of this T cell receptor beta chain was determined in a study of cytomegalovirus exposure and HLA in healthy donors. This clone appeared once. Trimming pared 5 bases from V and 2 bases from J, leaving 10 bases between. The V gene's germline CDR1 is MNHEY and CDR2 SVGAGI. The CDR3 has 14 residues. Both 60 Vbeta primers and 13 Jbeta primers went into the PCR. The repertoire was sequenced with immunoSEQ multiplex PCR; TCRdb's copy has only in-frame clones and lacks some. This table holds around 280,000 clones, around 90% found once. The V and J genes are TRBV6-5 and TRBJ1-3; a weak D match, TRBD1 (6 bases). This TCR came from a young woman in good health and CMV-seronegative. Sequencing used PBMCs. The CDR3 sequence is CASSRTETGNTIYF. The CDR3 nucleotides are TGTGCCAGCAGTCGGACAGAAACTGGAAACACCATATATTTT.